The clone carrying this TCR beta chain was recorded at least ten times. This sample was included in a study of blood T cells in healthy people across ages. PCR was performed a second time for about 7 to 12 cycles using a sample-barcoded 5' primer and a J-beta primer mix. TCRdb reprocessed the 5' RACE reads via MiXCR and lists one record per CDR3 protein. The repertoire holds around 650,000 distinct CDR3 sequences, with roughly 32% as singletons. The sample consisted of blood. The receptor comes from a woman of 80 years or more in good health.

The CDR3 here is CASRGGSYGSPLHF. The CDR3 coding sequence is TGCGCCAGCAGGGGGGGATCGTACGGTTCACCCCTCCACTTT. This chain uses TRBV5-1 with TRBJ1-6, with D possibly matching TRBD1 (5 bases). The CDR3 length is 14 residues. Germline V lookup: CDR1 SGHRS, CDR2 YFSETQ. Trimming cost V 5 bases and J 9 bases, with 15 bases left between them. Full variable domain (missing parts from reference TRBV5-1 and TRBJ1-6): KAGVTQTPRYLIKTRGQQVTLSCSPISGHRSVSWYQQTPGQGLQFLFEYFSETQRNKGNFPGRFSGRQFSNSRSEMNVSTLELGDSALYLCASRGGSYGSPLHFGNGTRLTVT.